This is a list of T cell receptor beta chains from one sample in a study of blood T cell repertoires in COVID-19. Sequencing was performed with immunoSEQ multiplex PCR; in TCRdb, only in-frame clones are kept and a portion is missing. The sample shows around 250,000 clones, around 89% of them seen only once. Sequencing was carried out using peripheral blood. The receptors come from a woman aged 55 to 70 with COVID-19, enrolled during active disease. The CDR3 runs from the conserved cysteine through the conserved F or W. The D gene is left open where the match is weak. The size of a clone is reported for some rows only, either as once, few or many, or as a class for expanded clones.

15	TRBJ1-1	-	-	TRBV5-6	CASSLAWSAGPETFF	TGTGCCAGCAGCTTGGCCTGGTCGGCAGGTCCTGAGACTTTCTTT
15	TRBJ2-5	-	TRBD1	TRBV18	CASSPTGGTAKTQYF	TGTGCCAGCTCACCGACAGGGGGGACGGCGAAGACCCAGTACTTC
17	TRBJ1-3	-	TRBD1	TRBV9	CASSVGGQGYSGNTIYF	TGTGCCAGCAGCGTCGGAGGACAGGGTTACTCTGGAAACACCATATATTTT
12	TRBJ1-6	-	-	TRBV4-2	CASSQGRDNLHF	TGTGCCAGCAGCCAAGGCCGGGACAACCTCCACTTT
15	TRBJ1-1	few	-	TRBV3-1/TRBV3-2	CASSQRTALNTEAFF	TGTGCCAGCAGCCAGAGGACAGCTCTGAACACTGAAGCTTTCTTT
17	TRBJ1-3	-	TRBD1	TRBV5-6	CASSGAGGAWGKNTIYF	TGTGCCAGCAGCGGGGCAGGGGGCGCCTGGGGGAAAAACACCATATATTTT
19	TRBJ1-1	-	-	TRBV6-2/TRBV6-3	CASSFPPARAGDMNTEAFF	TGTGCCAGCAGTTTCCCGCCCGCACGGGCCGGGGACATGAACACTGAAGCTTTCTTT
12	TRBJ1-5	once	-	TRBV28	CASTATGMPQHF	TGTGCCAGCACCGCTACCGGGATGCCCCAGCATTTT
14	TRBJ1-6	-	TRBD1	TRBV7-9	CASSWTGNNSPLHF	TGTGCCAGCAGCTGGACAGGGAATAATTCACCCCTCCACTTT
13	TRBJ2-5	-	-	TRBV4-1	CASSRLAAETQYF	TGCGCCAGCAGCCGGTTAGCGGCAGAGACCCAGTACTTC
13	TRBJ1-4	-	TRBD1	TRBV5-1	CASNPDRAEKLFF	TGCGCCAGCAACCCCGACAGGGCAGAAAAACTGTTTTTT
14	TRBJ2-7	-	-	TRBV7-9	CASSINRDTKEQYF	TGTGCCAGCAGCATAAACCGGGACACTAAAGAGCAGTACTTC
14	TRBJ1-2	-	-	TRBV5-1	CASTPGQNNYGYTF	TGCGCCAGCACCCCAGGACAGAATAACTATGGCTACACCTTC
14	TRBJ1-5	once	TRBD1	TRBV6-4	CASSEVQGNQPQHF	TGTGCCAGCAGCGAGGTACAGGGGAATCAGCCCCAGCATTTT
19	TRBJ1-4	-	-	TRBV24-1	CATPSGDARPFATNEKLFF	TGTGCCACCCCTTCGGGAGACGCCCGCCCTTTCGCAACTAATGAAAAACTGTTTTTT
20	TRBJ2-6	once	TRBD1	TRBV7-3	CASSLASPGQGASGANVLTF	TGTGCCAGCAGCTTGGCTTCGCCGGGACAGGGGGCGTCTGGGGCCAACGTCCTGACTTTC
15	TRBJ1-1	-	-	TRBV19	CATQQQGQGNTEAFF	TGTGCCACCCAACAACAGGGCCAGGGGAACACTGAAGCTTTCTTT
18	TRBJ1-5	-	TRBD1	TRBV19	CATQRHQRGQGGNQPQHF	TGTGCCACTCAACGCCATCAGAGGGGACAGGGAGGGAATCAGCCCCAGCATTTT
15	TRBJ1-6	-	-	TRBV27	CASRSPGMINSPLHF	TGTGCCAGCAGATCCCCCGGGATGATTAATTCACCCCTCCACTTT
12	TRBJ1-2	-	TRBD1	TRBV27	CASSTGGSGYTF	TGTGCCAGCTCCACAGGGGGCTCTGGCTACACCTTC
16	TRBJ2-1	once	TRBD2	TRBV5-1	CASSLGVSGGYNEQFF	TGCGCCAGCAGCTTGGGGGTCAGCGGGGGCTACAATGAGCAGTTCTTC
15	TRBJ1-2	-	-	TRBV7-2	CASSPQQGGAGGYTF	TGTGCCAGCAGCCCACAACAGGGTGGTGCTGGTGGCTACACCTTC
14	TRBJ1-1	-	-	TRBV9	CASSVGPGSTEAFF	TGTGCCAGCAGCGTAGGCCCGGGGAGCACTGAAGCTTTCTTT
16	TRBJ1-5	once	-	TRBV7-8	CASSLGGQIGNQPQHF	TGTGCCAGCAGCTTAGGAGGACAAATAGGCAATCAGCCCCAGCATTTT
18	TRBJ2-2	-	TRBD2	TRBV4-3	CASSQDIAGGWHVGELFF	TGCGCCAGCAGCCAAGATATAGCGGGGGGCTGGCACGTCGGGGAGCTGTTTTTT
14	TRBJ1-2	-	TRBD1	TRBV5-4	CASSRTGQNWGYTF	TGTGCCAGCAGCCGGACGGGACAGAACTGGGGCTACACCTTC
16	TRBJ2-2	-	-	TRBV4-3	CASSQDGGGAVGELFF	TGCGCCAGCAGCCAAGACGGAGGGGGGGCGGTCGGGGAGCTGTTTTTT
13	TRBJ1-1	-	-	TRBV7-9	CASSNRVWTEAFF	TGTGCCAGCAGTAACAGGGTTTGGACTGAAGCTTTCTTT